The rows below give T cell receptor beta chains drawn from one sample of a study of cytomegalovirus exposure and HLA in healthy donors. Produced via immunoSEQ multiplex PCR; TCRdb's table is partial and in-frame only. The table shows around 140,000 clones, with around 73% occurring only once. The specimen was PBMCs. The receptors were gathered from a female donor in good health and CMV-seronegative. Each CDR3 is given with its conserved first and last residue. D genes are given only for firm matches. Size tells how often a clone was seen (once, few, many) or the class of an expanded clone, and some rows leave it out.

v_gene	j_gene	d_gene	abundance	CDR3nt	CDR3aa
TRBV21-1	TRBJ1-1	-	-	TGTGCCAGCAGCAAAGCCGGGACAGAGAACACTGAAGCTTTCTTT	CASSKAGTENTEAFF
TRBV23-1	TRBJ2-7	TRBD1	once	TGCGCCAGCAGTCAAGAACAGGGGGCGATTCGGGCACCCTACGAGCAGTACTTC	CASSQEQGAIRAPYEQYF
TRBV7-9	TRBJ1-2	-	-	TGTGCCAGCAGCTTAGTCCCGGGGAGCTATGGCTACACCTTC	CASSLVPGSYGYTF
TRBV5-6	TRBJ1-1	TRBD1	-	TGTGCCAGCATCCGCCGATTGACAGGGGGCAACACTGAAGCTTTCTTT	CASIRRLTGGNTEAFF
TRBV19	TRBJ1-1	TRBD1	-	TGTGCCATTAAAGACAGGGCTTCCACTGAAGCTTTCTTT	CAIKDRASTEAFF
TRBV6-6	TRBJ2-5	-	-	TGTGCCGGAGGGACCCAGTACTTC	CAGGTQYF
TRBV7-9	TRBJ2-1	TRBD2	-	TGTGCCAGCAGCTTCGGTAGGACTAGCGGGAGTAATGAGCAGTTCTTC	CASSFGRTSGSNEQFF
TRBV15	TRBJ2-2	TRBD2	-	TGTGCCACCAAGCCGGGAGGGTTGGGGAACACCGGGGAGCTGTTTTTT	CATKPGGLGNTGELFF
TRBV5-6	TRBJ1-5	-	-	TGTGCCAGCAGCCCCGGTGGGCGGGGGGGCGTTGGGTTCAATCAGCCCCAGCATTTT	CASSPGGRGGVGFNQPQHF
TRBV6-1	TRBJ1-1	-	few	TGTGCCAGCAGCATTAAAACTGGGAACACTGAAGCTTTCTTT	CASSIKTGNTEAFF
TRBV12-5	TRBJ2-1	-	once	TGTGCTAGTGGCCCTCCCCCGGACAATGAGCAGTTCTTC	CASGPPPDNEQFF
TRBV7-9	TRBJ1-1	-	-	TGTGCCAGCAGCTTAGGAGGCAGAAGTATGAACACTGAAGCTTTCTTT	CASSLGGRSMNTEAFF
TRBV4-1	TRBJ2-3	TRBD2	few	TGCGCCAGCAGCCAAGTACTAGCGGGGGCAGATACGCAGTATTTT	CASSQVLAGADTQYF
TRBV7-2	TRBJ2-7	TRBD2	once	TGTGCCAGCAGCGCAATAGCGGGGCCCTACGAGCAGTACTTC	CASSAIAGPYEQYF
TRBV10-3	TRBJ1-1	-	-	TGTGCCACGGAATTACAGAGGAACACTGAAGCTTTCTTT	CATELQRNTEAFF
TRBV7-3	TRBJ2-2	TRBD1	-	TGTGCCAGCAGCCCCCGACAGGGCACCGGGGAGCTGTTTTTT	CASSPRQGTGELFF
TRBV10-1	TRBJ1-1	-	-	TGCGCCAGCAGTGAGTTTGCGGGCACAGAGAACACTGAAGCTTTCTTT	CASSEFAGTENTEAFF
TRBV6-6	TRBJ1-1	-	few	TGTGCCAGCAGTTACGACAGGTCTGAAGCTTTCTTT	CASSYDRSEAFF
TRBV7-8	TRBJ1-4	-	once	TGTGCCAGCAGCCCAGGGAGGACTAATGAAAAACTGTTTTTT	CASSPGRTNEKLFF
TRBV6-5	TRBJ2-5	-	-	TGTGCCAGCACCAACATACAGGGTTCCCTCGAGACCCAGTACTTC	CASTNIQGSLETQYF
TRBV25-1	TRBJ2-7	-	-	TGTGCCAGCAGTGAAGTGTCGGGCTACGAGCAGTACTTC	CASSEVSGYEQYF
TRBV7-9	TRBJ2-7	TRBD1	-	TGTTCCAGCAGCTTAGTTCAGGGGGCAGGGCAGTACTTC	CSSSLVQGAGQYF
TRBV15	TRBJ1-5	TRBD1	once	TGTGCCACCAGCAGCCGGGACAGGGATCAGCCCCAGCATTTT	CATSSRDRDQPQHF
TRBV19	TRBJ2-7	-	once	TGTGCCAGTAGTCCCTCGAGGCAGGGTTTTTTCCACAATTCTTCGGCCACCTTC	CASSPSRQGFFHNSSATF
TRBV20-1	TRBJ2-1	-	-	TGCAGTGCTAGAGATAATCTTGAGCAGTTCTTC	CSARDNLEQFF
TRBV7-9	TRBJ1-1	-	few	TGTGCCAGCAGCCCACAGGGGAACACTGAAGCTTTCTTT	CASSPQGNTEAFF
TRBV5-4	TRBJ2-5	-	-	TGTGCCAGCAGCTCACGCCGGGACAACCAAGAGACCCAGTACTTC	CASSSRRDNQETQYF
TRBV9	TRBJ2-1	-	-	TGTGCCAGCAGCCTAGGTAGCGGCTCCTACAATGAGCAGTTCTTC	CASSLGSGSYNEQFF
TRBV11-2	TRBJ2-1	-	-	TGTGCCAGCAGCTTAACTGGCAGGGGCCATGAGCAGTTCTTC	CASSLTGRGHEQFF
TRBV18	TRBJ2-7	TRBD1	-	TGTGCCAGCTCACAACCTCGAGGCAGGGGGACCTACGAGCAGTACTTC	CASSQPRGRGTYEQYF
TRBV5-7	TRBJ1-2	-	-	TGTGCCAGCAGCCCGCAGGACCCAGGGAACCACACCTTC	CASSPQDPGNHTF
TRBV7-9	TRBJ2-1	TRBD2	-	TGTTCCAGCAGCCCCTTTCTAGCGGGCCTGACGAGCTCCTACAATGAGCAGTTCTTC	CSSSPFLAGLTSSYNEQFF
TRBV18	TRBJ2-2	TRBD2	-	TGTGCCAGCTCACTGTCGTGGACTAGCGGGACGTTCAGTGAGACCGGGGAGCTGTTTTTT	CASSLSWTSGTFSETGELFF
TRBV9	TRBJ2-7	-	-	TGTGCCAGCAGCGGTCGGGAATGGGGGGGCTCCTCCTACGAGCAGTACTTC	CASSGREWGGSSYEQYF
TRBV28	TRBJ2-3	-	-	TGTGCCAGCAGTTTGGGGGGGCGCACAGATACGCAGTATTTT	CASSLGGRTDTQYF
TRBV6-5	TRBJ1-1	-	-	TGTGCCGCCGATGGAGTATCTGAAGCTTTCTTT	CAADGVSEAFF
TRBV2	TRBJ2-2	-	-	TGTGCCAGCGGGGGGGGGACAGGGGAGCTGTTTTTT	CASGGGTGELFF
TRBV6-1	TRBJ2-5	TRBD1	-	TGTGCCAGCGGAAACCACCGGGACAGGGGGAATGAGCAGTACTTC	CASGNHRDRGNEQYF
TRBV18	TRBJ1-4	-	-	TGTGCCAGCTCACCTGACAGTGCAACTAATGAAAAACTGTTTTTT	CASSPDSATNEKLFF
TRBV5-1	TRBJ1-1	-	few	TGCGCCAGCAGCTTAGTCACAGCAACGGACACTGAAGCTTTCTTT	CASSLVTATDTEAFF
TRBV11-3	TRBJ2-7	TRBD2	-	TGTGCCAGCAGCGGTACGACTAGCGGGTCCTACGAGCAGTACTTC	CASSGTTSGSYEQYF
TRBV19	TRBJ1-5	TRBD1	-	TGTGCCAGTAGTGGGGACAGGCCCCAATGTCCCCAGCATTTT	CASSGDRPQCPQHF
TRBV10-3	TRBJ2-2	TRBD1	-	TGTGCCATCAGTGAGTCCCACCCCGGGACAGGGTCGAACACCGGGGAGCTGTTTTTT	CAISESHPGTGSNTGELFF
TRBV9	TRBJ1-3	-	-	TGTGCCAGCAGCGTAGGCCCGAGCTCTGGAAACACCATATATTTT	CASSVGPSSGNTIYF
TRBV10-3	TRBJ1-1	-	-	TGTGCCATCAGCCAGGGAGGGGACACTGAAGCTTTCTTT	CAISQGGDTEAFF